The next 11 T cell receptor beta chains were all read from a single sample in a study of molecular identifiers for immune sequencing clone quantification. TCRdb called the PCR reads again in MiXCR, with one record for every CDR3 protein. Of roughly 320,000 distinct CDR3 sequences detected, about a fifth appear once; the ten largest clones hold about 0.81%. The material sequenced was naive CD8+ T cells from blood, with Jurkat cell RNA spiked in. This sample's subset: FACS-sorted CD8+CD4-CCR7+CD45RA+ naive T cells. The receptor source for this set is a human donor in good health. Some libraries in this study had Jurkat cell RNA spiked in.

The sample holds many counts of this clonotype. The chain links TRBV5-6 to TRBJ1-5; TRBD1 is a possible D gene (6 bases). Germline CDR1 SGHDT, CDR2 YYEEEE. The V gene lost 2 bases and the J gene lost 3 bases, with 9 bases spanning the gap. The CDR3 has 14 amino acids. The CDR3: CASSFRQANQPQHF. CDR3 coding DNA: TGTGCCAGCAGCTTTCGACAGGCCAATCAGCCCCAGCATTTT.

This clonotype was recorded many times. V gene TRBV14 combines with J gene TRBJ2-3, with D maybe TRBD1 (6 bases). The CDR3 runs 15 residues. Germline V lookup: CDR1 SGHDN, CDR2 FVKESK. V was pared by 3 bases and J by 5 bases, with 15 bases between. The CDR3 coding sequence is TGTGCCAGCAGCCAGGCCGGGACAACACGAGATACGCAGTATTTT. Translation gives CASSQAGTTRDTQYF.

This clonotype was found many times. The gene calls are TRBV3-1 and TRBJ2-3; D remains unclear. Looked up from germline, CDR1 is LGHDT and CDR2 is YNNKEL (reference sequence). Between the trimmed V and J ends, which lost 1 base and 6 bases, there was a span of 11 bases. The CDR3 has 14 residues. The CDR3 DNA reads as TGTGCCAGCAGCCAAGGAGGAGCCAGGGATACGCAGTATTTT. Translating it yields CASSQGGARDTQYF.

There are a few counts of this clonotype. The chain uses TRBV7-2 and TRBJ2-1, with D perhaps assigned TRBD1 or TRBD2 (5 bases each). Germline-derived CDR1 and CDR2 are SGHTA and FQGNSA. CDR3 size: 17 residues. Trimming took off 0 bases at V and 2 bases at J, with 14 bases between the two ends. The CDR3 protein is CASSLAGTPGTYNEQFF. Written as DNA, the CDR3 is TGTGCCAGCAGCTTAGCCGGGACCCCAGGGACCTACAATGAGCAGTTCTTC.

CDR3 DNA sequence: TGCGCCAGCAGCCGTAGCGGGTCGAGCTCCTACAATGAGCAGTACTTC. Amino acids: CASSRSGSSSYNEQYF. V is TRBV4-3 and J is TRBJ2-7; 7 bases are shared with TRBD2. The germline gives CDR1 LGHNA, CDR2 YSLEER. Losses at the gene ends were 4 bases for V and 7 bases for J; bases not matched to a gene: 16. This CDR3 is 16 amino acids long.

This clonotype has ten or more counts. The V and J genes are TRBV29-1 and TRBJ2-3, with D unresolved. The CDR3 is 12 amino acids. V shed 1 base and J shed 0 bases, with 2 bases lying between them. Looked up from germline, CDR1 is SQVTM and CDR2 is ANQGSEA. The DNA of the CDR3 is TGCAGCGTTGAAGGGAGCACAGATACGCAGTATTTT. It specifies CSVEGSTDTQYF.

Notes on this clonotype: This sequence may be a read error, since a much larger clone differs from it by one base. The V call is TRBV4-1, the J call TRBJ1-5, with D possibly matching TRBD1 (5 bases). This CDR3 spans 15 amino acids. Germline V CDR1 and CDR2: MGHRA, YSYEKL. This CDR3 is CASSLGPFSNQPRHF. CDR3 sequence (DNA): TGCGCCAGCAGCCTGGGACCGTTTAGCAATCAGCCCCGGCATTTT.

Many counts were recorded for this clonotype. V and J are TRBV7-2 and TRBJ2-3; D might be TRBD1 or TRBD2, each matching 6 bases. Trimming pared 5 bases from V and 2 bases from J, leaving 20 bases between. This CDR3 contains 17 residues. Per the germline V gene, CDR1 is SGHTA and CDR2 is FQGNSA. This CDR3 is CASSPRRGSGHTDTQYF. The CDR3, as DNA: TGTGCCAGCAGCCCCCGGAGGGGGAGCGGGCACACAGATACGCAGTATTTT.

Comments on this clonotype: A much larger clonotype is one base distant, so this may be a read error. The chain combines TRBV12-3 or TRBV12-4 with TRBJ1-1; D is possibly TRBD1 (5 bases). CDR3 size: 15 residues. V lost 1 base to trimming and J lost 3 bases, with 12 bases between them. CDR3 nucleotide sequence: TGTGCCAGCAGTTTAGAAGGAGGGACGTACACTGAAGCTTTCTTT. Encoded protein: CASSLEGGTYTEAFF.

This clonotype was found many times. The chain joins TRBV5-5 to TRBJ1-5; D is possibly TRBD1 (6 bases). V dropped 0 bases and J dropped 5 bases, with 12 bases sitting between them. CDR3 length equals 15 residues. Germline loops: CDR1 SGHKS, CDR2 YYEKEE (reference sequence). CDR3 in amino acids: CASSLVPGDYQPQHF. CDR3 DNA sequence: TGTGCCAGCAGCTTGGTTCCAGGGGATTATCAGCCCCAGCATTTT.

This clonotype was counted ten times or more. The chain links TRBV7-9 to TRBJ1-1; D is possibly TRBD1 (6 bases). Germline CDR1 SEHNR, CDR2 FQNEAQ (reference sequence). The V and J ends lost 4 bases and 6 bases respectively, with 15 bases between them. The CDR3 is made up of 14 amino acids. This CDR3 reads CASSYLVQGAEAFF. The DNA for the CDR3 is TGTGCCAGCAGCTACCTAGTACAGGGCGCTGAAGCTTTCTTT. The full variable domain, its missing parts supplied by reference TRBV7-9 and TRBJ1-1, is DTGVSQNPRHKITKRGQNVTFRCDPISEHNRLYWYRQTLGQGPEFLTYFQNEAQLEKSRLLSDRFSAERPKGSFSTLEIQRTEQGDSAMYLCASSYLVQGAEAFFGQGTRLTVV.